This paragraph reports one T cell receptor beta chain. As yet, its antigen is unknown. This sample is part of a study of cytomegalovirus exposure and HLA in healthy donors. Overall study results and limits: Sequencing depth across donors, presence/absence analyses assumed, was roughly uniform. High sensitivity and specificity were reportedly achieved when the classifier diagnosed cytomegalovirus status. Researchers reported in a later analysis that common viral pathogens appeared linked to several top clusters. A later analysis linked roughly 17,000 TCR beta sequences to HLA alleles at 0.05 false discovery rate.

Primers included in the PCR were 60 Vbeta and 13 Jbeta primers. Libraries were prepared by immunoSEQ multiplex PCR; TCRdb keeps only in-frame clonotypes and omits some of them. Of 150,000 to 200,000 clones in the sample, 70% to 80% were seen once. This sequence originates from a man aged 18 to 30 in good health and CMV-seropositive. The material sequenced was PBMCs.

The CDR3 DNA follows: TGTGCCAGTTCAGCGGGGGACGCATACGAGCAGTACTTC. This codes for CASSAGDAYEQYF. The rearrangement uses TRBV19 and TRBJ2-7; TRBD2 aligns across 8 bases. CDR3 length: 13 amino acids. From germline, CDR1 is LNHDA and CDR2 SQIVND (reference sequence). J was trimmed by 4 bases and V by 8 bases; bases with no gene match: 7.